This T cell receptor (beta chain) was sequenced in a study of blood T cells in healthy people across ages (dated by TCRdb to about 2015). A note on the overall study: In model experiments, template switching captured about one uniquely barcoded TCR beta cDNA molecule for every two T cells. The donors were divided into four age groups: young (average approximately 17 years), middle-aged (about 39), aged (approximately 62) and long-lived (about 84). Age-related changes in TCR beta repertoire diversity were measured in the study by deep sequencing normalized with unique cDNA molecular identifiers. To avoid experimental bias, donors of different ages were distributed randomly across sequencing lanes. The study analyzed two additional independent replicas of 1 million unique cDNA reads from the same blood draw for two donors, one aged 18 to 30 and one aged 80 or older. Points the paper makes about the study in general: Estimates of total diversity based on one million sequenced T cells were regarded as lower bounds and as underestimates. Since profiling was done on bulk unsorted PBMCs, naive and antigen-experienced compartments could not be conclusively compared. Observed TCR beta diversity per million T cells fell roughly linearly with age, and a significant reduction was already apparent by age about 43. Compared with the aged group, the long-lived group had more naive CD4+ T cells, fewer expanded clones and increased TCR diversity, a pattern suggesting age selection. A strong correlation was found between observed TCR beta diversity and the percentage of naive T cells measured by flow cytometry. The CMV infection status of donors was not known, potentially confounding age-related changes in expanded clonotypes.

Libraries were constructed by 5' RACE. The sequencer listed for this sample is Illumina HiSeq 2500. A second PCR of roughly 6 to 11 cycles was run with a J-beta primer mix and a sample-barcoded 5' primer. A unique molecular identifier was introduced onto each TCR beta cDNA molecule by a template-switch 5' adaptor carrying 12 random nucleotides. Each sample yielded at least 3 million CDR3-containing paired-end reads. First-strand cDNA synthesis was performed from all RNA using the Mint cDNA synthesis kit, with priming by a TRBC-specific oligonucleotide. Following uracil-DNA glycosylase treatment, a first 18-cycle PCR with universal primers M1SS and BC2_uni_R was performed on all cDNA. Processing in the source paper ran as follows. For normalization, 1 million high-quality reads were randomly selected from each sample, with every read carrying a distinct molecular identifier. Instead of being binned into consensus sequences, reads with shared molecular identifiers were discarded. MiTCR, with a Q25 quality threshold and the strictest error-elimination algorithm, was used for CDR3 identification, clonotype clustering and error correction. A nonparametric unseen species model with Euler transformation was used to estimate lower-bound total TCR beta diversity. Starting from the raw public reads, TCRdb applied fastp trimming at Q25, assembled clones with MiXCR and retained in-frame beta chains. For every CDR3 protein sequence, its rows merge into one entry that carries the most common genes and DNA. Here the V and J calls rest on TCRdb's processing, not on the authors' analysis. A total of over 1,200,000 distinct CDR3 sequences appear in this sample, roughly 59% of them only once. Together, the top ten hold under 8.5% of the sample.

In regard to this clonotype: Its antigen is not yet known. Per-base qualities were not stored, and no clone one base away is much larger.

Systemically healthy Caucasian individuals from Russia, over 30 in total and aged about 6 to 100 years, were included as donors. About 9.1 milliliters of peripheral blood were collected from each donor into EDTA-treated Vacutainer tubes. Ficoll-Paque density-gradient centrifugation was used to isolate PBMCs, with at least 6 million per sample. Trizol reagent was used to extract total RNA from PBMCs, with at least 5 micrograms per sample. For every donor, an aliquot of PBMCs went through flow cytometry to measure the percentages of naive CD45RAhigh/CD27high T cells. This sequence was found in a man between 18 and 35 years old in good health. Sample: blood.

The DNA sequence follows: TGTGCCAGACCGGGACTAGCGGCTCTCTACAATGAGCAGTTCTTC. This sequence encodes CARPGLAALYNEQFF. The chain couples TRBV9 to TRBJ2-1, with 11 junctional bases fitting TRBD2. Trimming removed 8 bases from V and 3 bases from J; the gene matches leave 7 bases unexplained. The germline V gene encodes CDR1 SGDLS and CDR2 YYNGEE. The CDR3 sequence holds 15 residues, the cysteine and phenylalanine included. The only DNA kept is the CDR3, 45 bases in frame from the first base. Joined to the reference TRBV9 and TRBJ2-1 proteins, this CDR3 gives the full variable domain: DSGVTQTPKHLITATGQRVTLRCSPRSGDLSVYWYQQSLDQGLQFLIQYYNGEERAKGNILERFSAQQFPDLHSELNLSSLELGDSALYFCARPGLAALYNEQFFGPGTRLTVL.